This T cell receptor beta chain was retrieved from a study of T cell responses to AZD1222 COVID-19 vaccine. Study-level information: Pooling covered second doses at about 4 or about 12 weeks. Study findings and constraints: Nearly half of unique spike-specific TCRs reportedly avoided B.1.351 and B.1.1.7 mutated regions. Spike was spanned by vaccine-associated CD4 TCRs, which were dominant at 160-218 and 743-854. Most donors were white British and more were female, and clonal diversity was possibly underestimated.

This CDR3 spans 16 amino acids. From germline, CDR1 is KGHSH and CDR2 LQKENI. The V segment lost 2 bases and the J segment 10 bases; nucleotides outside the gene matches: 10. Clones were read by immunoSEQ multiplex PCR, and TCRdb kept only the in-frame ones, dropping some. The sample holds 150,000 or so clones, just over 90% seen once. To note about this clone: Its antigen is not known.

Sample: peripheral blood, taken on day 0 of AZD1222 vaccination. This chain uses TRBV18 with TRBJ1-4; 10 nucleotides align to TRBD1. This clonotype was obtained from an adult in good health. The CDR3 here is CASSPFNRDRGGKLFF. CDR3 DNA: TGTGCCAGCTCACCATTTAACCGGGACAGGGGTGGAAAACTGTTTTTT.